These 12 T cell receptor beta chains were sequenced from one sample in a study of blood T cell repertoires in COVID-19 (dated by TCRdb to about 2020). Library preparation employed the immunoSEQ multiplex PCR assay. TCRdb took over this immuneACCESS table, retaining in-frame rearrangements with V and J assigned. Such tables are incomplete; in checked studies, under half of the missing clones stem from an unresolved V gene, and the remainder is unexplained. Counted in this sample were 200,000 to 300,000 clones; approximately 88% of them appeared once. The biggest ten clones account for approximately 2.3% of the sample. Source material: PBMCs or T cells enriched from blood (not recorded which). These receptors were taken from a woman aged 40 to 50 with acute COVID-19.

The V and J genes are TRBV7-8 and TRBJ1-1; D perhaps matches TRBD1 (5 bases). V was clipped by 5 bases and J by 5 bases, with 18 bases between them. This CDR3 comprises 15 residues. Germline V gene data show CDR1 as SGHVS and CDR2 as FQNEAQ. This CDR3 is CASSQTSGWGTEAFF. DNA for the CDR3: TGTGCCAGCAGCCAAACTAGCGGGTGGGGGACTGAAGCTTTCTTT.

This clone was found once. The chain has TRBV4-2 and TRBJ2-5; tentative D call: TRBD1 (5 bases). The CDR3 loop spans 15 amino acids. V was trimmed by 3 bases and J by 9 bases, leaving 20 bases between them. The V gene's germline CDR1 is LGHNA and CDR2 YNFKEQ. As DNA, the CDR3 is TGTGCCAGCAGCCAGGCCATAGGAACCCAGGGTGCCCAGTACTTC. It yields the protein CASSQAIGTQGAQYF.

The genes are TRBV5-1 and TRBJ2-3, with 7 bases identical to TRBD2. The germline V gene has CDR1 SGHRS and CDR2 YFSETQ. Trimming at V came to 0 bases and at J to 5 bases, leaving 9 bases not matched to a gene. The CDR3 covers 16 residues. CDR3 nucleotides: TGCGCCAGCAGCTTGGACTCGGGCGGGAGCGTAGATACGCAGTATTTT. Amino acid sequence: CASSLDSGGSVDTQYF.

The CDR3 coding sequence is TGTGCCAGCAGTGAAGGCGGGGCGCGCACGAATACGCAGTATTTT. It translates to CASSEGGARTNTQYF. This chain joins TRBV6-4 and TRBJ2-3; a weak D match, TRBD2 (6 bases). This CDR3 has 15 residues. Germline CDR1 MRHNA, CDR2 SNTAGT. The V gene lost 3 bases and the J gene lost 7 bases, with 17 bases spanning the gap.

J is TRBJ1-2 and V is TRBV10-2; TRBD1 matches at 7 bases. Looked up from germline, CDR1 is WSHSY and CDR2 is SAAADI. Trimming removed 2 bases from V and 4 bases from J; junction bases left unmatched: 7. This CDR3 spans 15 amino acids. The CDR3 reads CASSETAGGSYGYTF. Here the CDR3 DNA reads TGCGCCAGCAGTGAGACGGCAGGGGGATCCTATGGCTACACCTTC.

The rearrangement joins TRBV5-4 to TRBJ1-4, with D unclear. The germline V gene encodes CDR1 SGHNT and CDR2 YYREEE (reference sequence). Deletions cut 3 bases from V and 3 bases from J, with 12 bases between. CDR3 length equals 15 residues. CDR3 loop: CASSSLGSSNEKLFF. The CDR3 coding sequence is TGTGCCAGCAGCTCCCTGGGCAGTTCTAATGAAAAACTGTTTTTT. Supplemented by reference TRBV5-4 and TRBJ1-4, the full variable domain reads ETGVTQSPTHLIKTRGQQVTLRCSSQSGHNTVSWYQQALGQGPQFIFQYYREEENGRGNFPPRFSGLQFPNYSSELNVNALELDDSALYLCASSSLGSSNEKLFFGSGTQLSVL.

The chain combines TRBV20-1 with TRBJ1-2, with unresolved D. The CDR3 is made up of 10 amino acids. Trimming shortened V by 6 bases and J by 14 bases, and 16 bases separated the two germline ends. Germline V gives CDR1 DFQATT, CDR2 SNEGSKA (reference sequence). The CDR3 region is CSANRVPGTF. The CDR3 DNA sequence: TGCAGTGCAAATAGGGTTCCGGGAACCTTC.

CDR3: CASSSAGSGITYNEQFF. In nucleotides, the CDR3 is TGCGCCAGCAGCTCCGCCGGGAGCGGGATCACCTACAATGAGCAGTTCTTC. V is TRBV5-1 and J is TRBJ2-1; 7 positions agree with TRBD2. Unmatched junction bases numbered 11, after V lost 3 bases and J lost 2 bases. Germline CDR1 and CDR2: SGHRS and YFSETQ. The CDR3 spans 17 residues.

The CDR3 is CASSVSSGIFGEQFF. DNA for the CDR3: TGTGCCAGCAGCGTTTCTAGCGGGATTTTCGGTGAGCAGTTCTTC. The chain couples TRBV9 to TRBJ2-1, with TRBD2 matching over 9 bases. This CDR3 has 15 amino acids. Germline trimming cut 2 bases from V and 9 bases from J; bases unmatched to any gene: 9. Germline V lookup: CDR1 SGDLS, CDR2 YYNGEE.

The chain links TRBV25-1 to TRBJ1-4; perhaps TRBD1 as D (5 bases). In germline, CDR1 is MGHDK, CDR2 SYGVNS. Trimming cost V 8 bases and J 5 bases, with 18 bases left between them. CDR3 length equals 15 residues. For the CDR3, the DNA is TGTGCCAGCTCAGAGGTCGCGGCAGGGAATGAAAAACTGTTTTTT. It yields the protein CASSEVAAGNEKLFF.

The J gene is TRBJ2-4, the V gene TRBV24-1, with 9 bases lining up with TRBD2. Per the germline V gene, CDR1 is KGHDR and CDR2 is SFDVKD. Losses at the gene ends were 8 bases for V and 4 bases for J; bases not matched to a gene: 29. The CDR3 spans 22 residues. The DNA for the CDR3 is TGTGCCACCATGAGTCCTCCGGGACTAGCCCCAGTATCCGACCCGAGAAAAAACATTCAGTACTTC. This sequence encodes CATMSPPGLAPVSDPRKNIQYF.

The chain recombines TRBV15 with TRBJ1-2; no clear D gene. This CDR3 is 13 amino acids long. V lost 0 bases and J 6 bases, leaving 8 bases between the germline ends. Germline V gene data show CDR1 as LNHNV and CDR2 as YYDKDF (reference sequence). The CDR3 reads CATSRDRGDGYTF. The CDR3 DNA reads TGTGCCACCAGCAGAGATCGCGGAGATGGCTACACCTTC.